This T cell receptor (beta chain) was obtained from a study of human T cells and chemical hapten exposure. CDR3 length: 15 residues. Unmatched junction bases numbered 4, after V lost 3 bases and J lost 3 bases. CDR1 is KGHSH and CDR2 is LQKENI in the germline V gene. From the RACE reads, TCRdb called clonotypes with MiXCR, one entry per CDR3 protein. The sample has about 84,000 distinct CDR3 sequences; about 10% are singletons. This clonotype was counted ten times or more. As to time point: patch test 3, about 24 weeks after DPC sensitization. Treatment here: therapeutic diphenylcyclopropenone sensitization with weekly scalp DPC.

The sequenced sample was whole blood, obtained in connection with sensitization to the hapten diphenylcyclopropenone (DPC). The chain carries TRBV18 and TRBJ2-7; TRBD2 aligns across 11 bases. This receptor was taken from a woman aged 45-59 years with alopecia areata. Some clones in this sample may be carry-over from other donors' samples. The CDR3 is CASSPSGRAVYEQYF. The CDR3 DNA reads TGTGCCAGCTCACCTAGCGGGAGGGCCGTCTACGAGCAGTACTTC.